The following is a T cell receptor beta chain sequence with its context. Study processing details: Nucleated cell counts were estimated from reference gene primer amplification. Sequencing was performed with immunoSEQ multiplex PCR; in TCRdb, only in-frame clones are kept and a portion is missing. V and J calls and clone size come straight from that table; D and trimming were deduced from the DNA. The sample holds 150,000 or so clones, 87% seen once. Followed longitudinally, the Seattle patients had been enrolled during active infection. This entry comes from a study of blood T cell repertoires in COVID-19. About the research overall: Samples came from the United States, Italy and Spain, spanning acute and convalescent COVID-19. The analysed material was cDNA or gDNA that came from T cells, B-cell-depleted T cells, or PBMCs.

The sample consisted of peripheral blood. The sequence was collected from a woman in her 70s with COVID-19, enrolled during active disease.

CDR3 in amino acids: CASLNTGFGYTF. DNA for the CDR3: TGTGCCAGCCTTAATACAGGATTCGGCTACACCTTC. V is TRBV28 and J is TRBJ1-2; weak D call: TRBD1 (5 bases). The ends were cut back, 8 bases at V and 8 bases at J, with 15 bases in the middle. The CDR3 is made up of 12 amino acids. The germline CDR1 and CDR2 sequences are MDHEN and SYDVKM.